The rows below give T cell receptor beta chains drawn from one sample of a study of T cell repertoires in cytomegalovirus infection. TCRdb reprocessed the reads with MiXCR, giving one entry per CDR3 protein. The sample has about 180,000 distinct CDR3 sequences, approximately 15% seen once. Input material: PBMCs. The receptors stem from a human donor in good health (CMV status not recorded). Some clones in this sample may be carry-over from other donors' samples. Each CDR3 is given with its conserved first and last residue. A D gene is named only where the DNA matches it firmly. Clone size, where shown, is once, few, many, or a class for clones that have expanded.

>TRBV7-8|TRBJ2-1|TRBD2|15|many
CASSLVAGVYNEQFF
TGTGCCAGCAGCTTAGTTGCGGGAGTATACAATGAGCAGTTCTTC
>TRBV7-6|TRBJ2-7|-|13|-
CASTPEGGYEQYF
TGTGCCAGCACCCCGGAAGGGGGCTACGAGCAGTACTTC
>TRBV7-2|TRBJ2-1|TRBD2|14|few
CASSLRGEYNEQFF
TGTGCCAGCAGCTTGCGGGGGGAATACAATGAGCAGTTCTTC
>TRBV29-1|TRBJ2-1|TRBD1|13|-
CCVDGDRASEQFF
TGCTGCGTTGACGGGGACAGGGCCAGTGAGCAGTTCTTC
>TRBV5-5|TRBJ1-5|-|16|few
CASSLGGFRSNQPQHF
TGTGCCAGCAGCTTGGGAGGGTTTAGAAGCAATCAGCCCCAGCATTTT
>TRBV20-1|TRBJ1-2|TRBD1|14|few
CSALTGQGNYGYTF
TGCAGTGCCCTCACGGGACAGGGGAACTATGGCTACACCTTC
>TRBV11-2|TRBJ2-3|-|15|many
CASSLRGALADTQYF
TGTGCCAGCAGCTTAAGAGGGGCTCTCGCAGATACGCAGTATTTT
>TRBV4-3|TRBJ2-1|TRBD2|17|many
CASSQGGLADLYNEQFF
TGCGCCAGCAGCCAAGGGGGACTAGCGGACCTCTACAATGAGCAGTTCTTC
>TRBV18|TRBJ1-4|-|14|-
CASSPSGLNEKLFF
TGTGCCAGCTCACCATCAGGCCTTAATGAAAAACTGTTTTTT
>TRBV20-1|TRBJ1-1|TRBD1|16|-
CSARVAGGNLYTEAFF
TGCAGTGCTAGGGTTGCAGGGGGTAATTTGTACACTGAAGCTTTCTTT
>TRBV7-9|TRBJ1-1|TRBD1|16|many
CASSPRIGQGRTEAFF
TGTGCCAGCAGCCCGCGAATCGGACAGGGAAGAACTGAAGCTTTCTTT
>TRBV15|TRBJ2-1|-|16|once
CATSTRTSASYNEQFF
TGTGCCACCAGCACCCGCACCTCGGCTTCCTACAATGAGCAGTTCTTC
>TRBV20-1|TRBJ1-5|TRBD1|15|many
CSATTGALTNQPQHF
TGCAGTGCCACTACAGGGGCCTTAACCAATCAGCCCCAGCATTTT
>TRBV7-2|TRBJ2-7|-|15|many
CASSPRGRSSYEQYF
TGTGCCAGCAGCCCAAGGGGCAGGAGCTCCTACGAGCAGTACTTC
>TRBV29-1|TRBJ1-2|-|12|few
CSAIRQGYGYTF
TGCAGCGCCATCCGTCAGGGTTATGGCTACACCTTC
>TRBV6-2/TRBV6-3|TRBJ2-3|-|15|few
CASSYEADLGDTQYF
TGTGCCAGCAGTTACGAAGCGGATTTGGGAGATACGCAGTATTTT
>TRBV7-2|TRBJ2-7|TRBD1|14|many
CASSPGQGEYEQYF
TGTGCCAGCAGCCCGGGACAGGGCGAATACGAGCAGTACTTC
>TRBV7-6|TRBJ2-2|-|15|many
CASSLGAVNTGELFF
TGTGCCAGCAGCTTAGGGGCGGTAAACACCGGGGAGCTGTTTTTT
>TRBV11-1|TRBJ1-5|-|15|few
CASSPATGSNQPQHF
TGTGCCAGCAGCCCAGCTACAGGGAGCAATCAGCCCCAGCATTTT
>TRBV6-5|TRBJ2-1|-|14|few
CASSLGPPRDEQFF
TGTGCCAGCAGTTTGGGACCCCCGAGGGATGAGCAGTTCTTC
>TRBV7-9|TRBJ2-7|-|14|many
CASSPSLLGYEQYF
TGTGCCAGCAGCCCTTCGCTTCTAGGCTACGAGCAGTACTTC
>TRBV7-2|TRBJ2-7|TRBD1|13|many
CASSSRGPYEQYF
TGTGCCAGCAGCTCAAGGGGGCCCTACGAGCAGTACTTC
>TRBV7-2|TRBJ2-4|TRBD2|15|-
CASSLGAGGTNIQYF
TGTGCCAGCAGCTTAGGAGCGGGAGGGACGAACATTCAGTACTTC
>TRBV7-8|TRBJ1-1|-|13|many
CASSERRVTEAFF
TGTGCCAGCAGCGAGCGAAGGGTTACTGAAGCTTTCTTT
>TRBV12-3/TRBV12-4|TRBJ1-5|TRBD1|13|-
CASSQGQNQPQHF
TGTGCCAGCAGCCAGGGACAGAATCAGCCCCAGCATTTT
>TRBV25-1|TRBJ1-2|-|13|-
CASSGQGGGGYTF
TGTGCCAGCAGTGGTCAGGGAGGCGGAGGCTACACCTTC
>TRBV19|TRBJ1-6|TRBD1|15|many
CATGDRHSYNSPLHF
TGTGCCACGGGGGACAGACACTCCTATAATTCACCCCTCCACTTT
>TRBV19|TRBJ1-1|-|15|few
CASSIGVDLNTEAFF
TGTGCCAGTAGTATTGGTGTTGATCTGAACACTGAAGCTTTCTTT
>TRBV7-2|TRBJ2-1|TRBD2|19|many
CASSLFSLAGVSSYNEQFF
TGTGCCAGCAGCTTATTTAGCCTAGCGGGAGTCAGCTCCTACAATGAGCAGTTCTTC
>TRBV29-1|TRBJ2-2|-|12|few
CSVLQGTGELFF
TGCAGCGTATTACAGGGAACCGGGGAGCTGTTTTTT
>TRBV7-3|TRBJ2-7|-|14|few
CASSLKAGSNEQYF
TGTGCCAGCAGCTTAAAGGCAGGGTCCAACGAGCAGTACTTC
>TRBV6-5|TRBJ1-1|-|13|many
CASSPPGTDVTFF
TGTGCCAGCAGTCCCCCGGGGACGGACGTGACTTTCTTT
>TRBV7-3|TRBJ2-1|TRBD2|17|many
CASSLVLTSGRYYEQFF
TGTGCCAGCAGCTTAGTCTTAACTAGCGGGAGGTATTATGAGCAGTTCTTC
>TRBV6-2/TRBV6-3|TRBJ1-5|-|14|few
CASTRTGGGQPQHF
TGTGCCAGCACTCGTACCGGGGGAGGACAGCCCCAGCATTTT
>TRBV20-1|TRBJ2-7|-|13|few
CSARGGTLYEQYF
TGCAGTGCTAGAGGGGGGACACTCTACGAGCAGTACTTC
>TRBV29-1|TRBJ1-5|-|12|-
CSVGGANQPQHF
TGCAGCGTTGGGGGGGCGAATCAGCCCCAGCATTTT
>TRBV7-9|TRBJ2-2|-|14|many
CASSSDSVAGELFF
TGTGCCAGCAGCTCTGACAGCGTGGCCGGGGAGCTGTTTTTT
>TRBV11-2|TRBJ2-1|-|15|many
CASSPPGTGYNEQFF
TGTGCCAGCAGCCCGCCTGGGACGGGCTACAATGAGCAGTTCTTC
>TRBV28|TRBJ2-5|-|14|many
CASSFNPPTITQYF
TGTGCCAGCAGTTTTAATCCCCCAACCATAACCCAGTACTTC
>TRBV7-2|TRBJ1-1|TRBD1|14|many
CASSSRQGRTEAFF
TGTGCCAGCAGCTCGAGACAGGGTCGAACTGAAGCTTTCTTT
>TRBV5-1|TRBJ2-2|-|16|-
CASSLAAQRSTGELFF
TGCGCCAGCAGCTTGGCGGCTCAACGCTCCACCGGGGAGCTGTTTTTT
>TRBV5-6|TRBJ2-5|-|12|few
CASSHNLQTQYF
TGTGCCAGCAGCCACAACCTCCAGACCCAGTACTTC
>TRBV5-1|TRBJ2-2|-|14|few
CASSLRGSTGELFF
TGCGCCAGCAGCTTGCGTGGTAGCACCGGGGAGCTGTTTTTT
>TRBV7-2|TRBJ2-1|-|14|-
CASSFRVGPIEQFF
TGTGCCAGCAGCTTCCGGGTGGGCCCCATTGAGCAGTTCTTC